The present T cell receptor beta chain was sequenced within a study of identical twins. MiXCR was run by TCRdb on the 5' RACE reads, yielding one entry per CDR3 protein. The data contain roughly 690,000 distinct CDR3 sequences, less than 25% of them singletons. The sample was also reused in another study, on T cells expressing NK-cell markers. That source notes: Four donors' CD3+CD56-NKG2C+ cells were dominated by the same clonotypes.

The sequence was collected from a woman aged 18-29 years in good health. The sequencing input was PBMCs.

As DNA, the CDR3 is TGCGCCAGCAGCTTGGACCCGACTAGCGGGGGGGCAGATACGCAGTATTTT. This sequence encodes CASSLDPTSGGADTQYF. The chain combines TRBV5-1 with TRBJ2-3; 14 nucleotides align to TRBD2. The CDR3 length is 17 residues. With 0 bases clipped from V and 4 bases from J, the junction kept 4 bases outside the gene matches. Germline V lookup: CDR1 SGHRS, CDR2 YFSETQ.